This TCR beta chain is from a study of beta chain features in type 1 diabetes (dated by TCRdb to the late 2010s). Notes on the research overall: No differences in mean age, gender distribution, total cell number or subset yield were found between patients and healthy donors. Regulatory and stem cell-like memory subsets were isolated from only 8 patients and about eight healthy donors, whereas naive and central memory subsets came from all 30 or so donors. A total of 90 million to 140 million sorted cells were examined across all samples, and RNA yield correlated strongly with the number of cells per subset. The study compared TCRB repertoires of sorted circulating CD4+ T cell subsets between recently diagnosed type 1 diabetes patients and matched healthy donors. What the study reported, not specific to this receptor: The naive, central memory and regulatory TCRB repertoires appeared to resemble one another more closely among patients than among healthy donors. Because the HLA sub-analyses included only small numbers of individuals, any influence of HLA type on TCRB rearrangement was left unresolved. In all four CD4+ subsets, TCRB CDR3 length was moderately but significantly shorter in type 1 diabetes patients. Shorter templates might have been favored by PCR, but patient and control samples were amplified and corrected together, so both groups would have been affected equally by any skew. Patients with type 1 diabetes made fewer insertions and deleted more nucleotides at VDJ recombination sites, implying thymic rearrangement abnormalities. Because cDNA was sequenced instead of genomic DNA, activated cells with high expression could be over-represented, although the groups did not differ in activation or CD3 levels.

For CDR1 and CDR2, the germline V gene lists SGHNT and YENEEA. Reading from cysteine to phenylalanine, the CDR3 counts 15 amino acids. Solely the CDR3 DNA is kept, with 45 bases framed from the first base. Cut back by 6 bases and 0 bases, the V and J ends lie 15 bases apart. Each donor gave one peripheral blood draw, averaging approximately 120 mL, which was collected into heparinised tubes. A BD FACSAria II and a panel including CD45RO, CCR7, CD25, CD127, CD95 and CD27 were used to sort naive, central memory, regulatory and stem cell-like memory CD4+ T cells. Every sorted population had a purity above 98%. PBMCs were isolated immediately by Lymphoprep density gradient centrifugation and stained directly without culture. So that batch effects would be minimized, each experiment stained and sorted samples in pairs, pairing one healthy donor with one patient. The entire amount of isolated RNA was reverse transcribed using the High Capacity cDNA Reverse Transcription Kit, so the sequenced TCRB transcripts were expressed ones. Deep immunoSEQ sequencing was performed on naive, central memory and regulatory T cell samples, with an average of roughly 3.3 million total reads per sample. Sorted cells were lysed in RLT buffer and RNA was extracted with DNase-treated RNeasy Micro or Mini kits, depending on cell number. Each cell subset was processed on its own to prevent cross-contamination, while patient and healthy donor samples were processed together. The immunoSEQ multiplex PCR was used to amplify TCRB sequences from cDNA, yielding 87-bp fragments that span the CDR3 region. The amplicons were sequenced using the Illumina HiSeq platform. From the authors' description of their analysis: Synthetic template baselines were used to correct PCR bias computationally, reads within Hamming distance 2 were collapsed, and singletons that could not be merged were discarded. Reads were aligned against IMGT so that V, D and J genes, CDR3 length and insertions or deletions at six rearrangement sites could be assigned. Within each subset, clonotype counts were normalized to sorted cell number, after which true diversity and Gini coefficients were computed with the tcR R package. The overlap coefficient, calculated on TCRB nucleotide sequences, was used to quantify repertoire sharing. Out-of-frame TCRB sequences from naive cells were analyzed as a proxy for the pre-selection repertoire. What TCRdb holds here is the immuneACCESS table cut down to in-frame rearrangements. Part of the clones is not present; checked against another copy, under half of the missing clones reflect an unresolved V gene, and the others are unexplained. The V and J calls and clone size were taken over from that table, and D and trimming were inferred from the DNA. In this sample the table shows some 410,000 clones, about 14% of which occur a single time. Clones ranked in the top ten supply around 0.039% of the sample.

This clone was seen a handful of times. Its specific antigen is unknown. Base quality data are lacking; no much larger clone is found one base away. The chain is made from TRBV11-3 and TRBJ2-7; TRBD1 is perhaps the D gene, given 7 matching bases. This sequence originates from a young man in good health. The sample was naive CD4+ T cells from blood. The sample's cell subset or site label, in plain terms: true naive CD4+ T cells. For the CDR3, the sequence is CASSPGGLSSYEQYF. The nucleotide sequence is given as TGTGCCAGCAGTCCAGGGGGGCTGAGCTCCTACGAGCAGTACTTC.